This note documents a single TCR beta chain sequence. The antigen remains unidentified. Unique molecular identifiers were incorporated when the TCRbeta library was constructed. TCRdb ran MiXCR on the PCR reads and lists one entry per CDR3 protein. The profile shows about 600,000 distinct CDR3 sequences, approximately 22% of them singletons. This specimen comes from a study of T-cell reconstitution after alpha-beta-depleted transplantation in children. Study-level points and caveats: Most T-cell counts and diversity one year after the transplant came from T cells that were newly produced. Approximately two months post-transplant, alpha-beta T cells reportedly originated from several hundred expanded graft clones. Recipient T cells and thymic progenitors that survived gave rise to the high TCRbeta diversity observed at day 60 in some patients.

The length of the CDR3 is 15 residues. Germline CDR1 reads MDHEN; CDR2 reads SYDVKM. V lost 6 bases and J lost 4, with 15 bases in between. The gene calls are TRBV28 and TRBJ1-4, with D hard to call. Specimen: PBMCs, mostly from graft donor cells, collected 360 days after TCRalphabeta/CD19-depleted stem cell transplant. This TCR derives from a boy younger than two who had a stem cell transplant for acute myeloid leukemia, so the T cells may come from the graft donor. This chain's CDR3 is CASSPTTDYNEKLFF. The DNA of the CDR3 is TGTGCCAGCAGCCCGACAACAGATTATAATGAAAAACTGTTTTTT.